Following are 20 T cell receptor beta chains from one sample sequenced in a study of T cells after yellow fever vaccination. TCRdb reanalysed the 5' RACE reads using MiXCR and keeps one entry per CDR3 protein. The sample has about 220,000 distinct CDR3 sequences, roughly 3.3% seen once. This material consisted of CD4+ T cells sorted from PBMCs, taken 10 days after the yellow fever booster vaccination. Receptors were obtained from a man aged 18 to 29 who received the YFV17D yellow fever vaccine.

This clonotype was picked up a small number of times. The chain joins TRBV12-3 or TRBV12-4 to TRBJ2-1; D is ambiguous. The CDR3 contains 11 residues. The germline V and J ends were trimmed by 2 bases and 10 bases, with 6 bases remaining between them. This CDR3 is CASSLRLEQFF. The CDR3 bases are TGTGCCAGCAGTTTAAGGTTGGAGCAGTTCTTC.

This clonotype appeared a few times. The rearrangement joins TRBV7-2 to TRBJ1-2; 7 bases align to TRBD1. Germline lookup yields CDR1 SGHTA and CDR2 FQGNSA. The CDR3 is 12 residues long. J was trimmed by 7 bases and V by 4 bases; bases with no gene match: 3. The CDR3 nucleotides are TGTGCCAGCAGCTCAACAGGGGCTGGCTACACCTTC. Protein product: CASSSTGAGYTF. Full variable domain (outside the CDR3, taken from reference TRBV7-2 and TRBJ1-2): GAGVSQSPSNKVTEKGKDVELRCDPISGHTALYWYRQSLGQGLEFLIYFQGNSAPDKSGLPSDRFSAERTGGSVSTLTIQRTQQEDSAVYLCASSSTGAGYTFGSGTRLTVV.

The chain links TRBV7-9 to TRBJ2-5, with 8 positions matching TRBD1. The V gene end was trimmed by 5 bases and the J gene end by 5 bases; junction bases not matched to a gene: 10. Germline CDR1 reads SEHNR; CDR2 reads FQNEAQ (reference sequence). The CDR3 totals 15 residues. The CDR3 region has the DNA TGTGCCAGCAGCCACGGACAGGGTTCGGGGGAGACCCAGTACTTC. Translation: CASSHGQGSGETQYF.

In the case of this clonotype: A much more abundant neighbour one base away suggests this may be a read error. The chain employs TRBV20-1 and TRBJ1-1, with 7 nucleotides matching TRBD1. V dropped 3 bases and J dropped 5; count of bases not matched to a gene: 9. Germline V CDR1 and CDR2: DFQATT, SNEGSKA (reference sequence). This CDR3 is built from 14 residues. The CDR3 sequence: CSARGDRQGTEAFF. The CDR3 nucleotides read TGCAGTGCTAGGGGGGATAGACAGGGAACTGAAGCTTTCTTT.

This clonotype was detected many times. The genes are TRBV5-1 and TRBJ2-7; D unclear. Germline V gene lookup returns CDR1 SGHRS and CDR2 YFSETQ. The CDR3 has 13 residues. Trimming shortened V by 0 bases and J by 4 bases, and 8 bases separated the two germline ends. The DNA for the CDR3 is TGCGCCAGCAGCTTGGATCTACGGTACGAGCAGTACTTC. Translation: CASSLDLRYEQYF.

The J gene is TRBJ1-2, the V gene TRBV2; TRBD1 matches at 7 bases. The CDR3 totals 13 residues. Germline V gives CDR1 SNHLY, CDR2 FYNNEI. V was pared by 5 bases and J by 8 bases, with 8 bases of the junction left unmatched. CDR3 amino acids: CASSRQGAGGYTF. The CDR3 DNA reads as TGTGCCAGCAGTCGACAGGGTGCGGGCGGCTACACCTTC.

The genes are TRBV5-6 and TRBJ1-2; possibly TRBD1 for D (6 bases). From germline, CDR1 is SGHDT and CDR2 YYEEEE. Trimming removed 2 bases from V and 8 bases from J, with 7 bases in between. The CDR3 is 11 amino acids. The CDR3 loop is CASSFDRGYTF. CDR3 bases: TGTGCCAGCAGCTTCGACAGGGGCTACACCTTC.

This clonotype came up a few times. The chain carries TRBV7-9 and TRBJ2-7, with D tentatively TRBD1 (6 bases). CDR1 and CDR2 (germline): SEHNR, FQNEAQ (reference sequence). The ends were cut back, 2 bases at V and 5 bases at J, with 10 bases in the middle. The CDR3 runs to 13 residues. For the CDR3, the DNA is TGTGCCAGCAGCTTACTAGCAGGGGACGAGCAGTACTTC. Amino acid sequence: CASSLLAGDEQYF.

This clonotype has more than one count but fewer than ten. The chain combines TRBV20-1 with TRBJ2-1, with TRBD2 matching 10 bases. The CDR3 consists of 15 residues. Germline loops: CDR1 DFQATT, CDR2 SNEGSKA (reference sequence). With 6 bases clipped from V and 5 bases from J, the junction kept 10 bases outside the gene matches. The CDR3 nucleotides are TGCAGTGCCACAGGTGGGCTAGCGGGGGACAATGAGCAGTTCTTC. It is translated as CSATGGLAGDNEQFF.

This clonotype was recorded at least ten times. The chain has TRBV6-2 or TRBV6-3 and TRBJ2-1, with D possibly matching TRBD2 (6 bases). Germline V CDR1 and CDR2: MNHEY, SVGEGT. The length of the CDR3 is 13 residues. Trimming pared 2 bases from V and 9 bases from J, leaving 11 bases between. CDR3: CASSYVGGSEQFF. The CDR3 nucleotides are TGTGCCAGCAGTTACGTGGGGGGTAGTGAGCAGTTCTTC.

This clonotype came up a few times. This chain links TRBV20-1 with TRBJ1-4; D unresolved. Germline CDR1 reads DFQATT; CDR2 reads SNEGSKA (reference sequence). The V end was cut by 0 bases, the J end by 6 bases, with 11 bases between. The CDR3 consists of 14 residues. CDR3 loop: CSARDDREDEKLFF. The CDR3 DNA reads TGCAGTGCTAGAGATGATCGGGAAGATGAAAAACTGTTTTTT.

This clonotype has just a few counts. The rearrangement joins TRBV11-1 to TRBJ1-2, with D perhaps matching TRBD1 (5 bases). The CDR3 totals 13 residues. The V gene's germline CDR1 is SGHAT and CDR2 FQDESV (reference sequence). Deletions cut 2 bases from V and 7 bases from J, with 11 bases between. This CDR3 is CASSLPGPGGYTF. The DNA for the CDR3 is TGTGCCAGCAGCTTACCGGGGCCGGGTGGCTACACCTTC.

In its sample, this clonotype was seen many times. This chain links TRBV5-5 with TRBJ1-1, with D possibly TRBD1 on 6 matching bases. The germline V gene encodes CDR1 SGHKS and CDR2 YYEKEE (reference sequence). The germline V and J ends were trimmed by 4 bases and 10 bases, with 11 bases remaining between them. The CDR3 has 11 residues. The DNA for the CDR3 is TGTGCCAGCAGCGGGTGGGGGCGAGCTTTCTTT. Protein product: CASSGWGRAFF.

This clonotype occurred a few times. The chain uses TRBV4-3 and TRBJ2-3; 10 positions match TRBD1. Germline CDR1 LGHNA, CDR2 YSLEER. CDR3 size: 18 residues. With V trimmed by 2 bases and J by 4 bases, 12 bases remained unmatched. In DNA form, the CDR3 reads TGCGCCAGCAGCCAAAGTGCCCTGGGACAGGGGATTTCAGATACGCAGTATTTT. Protein sequence: CASSQSALGQGISDTQYF.

Only a few counts were recorded for this clonotype. V is TRBV9 and J is TRBJ2-1, with D perhaps matching TRBD1 (6 bases). This CDR3 has 18 residues. Trimming shortened V by 0 bases and J by 10 bases, and 26 bases separated the two germline ends. Germline assignment: CDR1 SGDLS and CDR2 YYNGEE. Here the CDR3 reads CASSVEITGLDVRGEQFF. CDR3 bases: TGTGCCAGCAGCGTAGAGATCACGGGGCTAGATGTGAGGGGGGAGCAGTTCTTC.

This clonotype was seen more than once but under ten times. The chain couples TRBV5-4 to TRBJ2-3, with D uncertain. CDR3 size: 16 residues. Germline assignment: CDR1 SGHNT and CDR2 YYREEE (reference sequence). Trimming removed 0 bases at V and 0 bases at J, with 11 bases between. CDR3 loop: CASSLDTTSSTDTQYF. In nucleotides, the CDR3 is TGTGCCAGCAGCTTGGATACGACCTCTAGCACAGATACGCAGTATTTT.

This clonotype was observed at least ten times. This chain connects TRBV9 to TRBJ2-3; D gene unclear. Germline V gene lookup returns CDR1 SGDLS and CDR2 YYNGEE. V was cut by 3 bases and J by 4 bases, with 15 bases left in between. The CDR3 totals 15 residues. The CDR3 DNA sequence: TGTGCCAGCAGCGACCAGGCTCTCACGGCAGATACGCAGTATTTT. Translating gives CASSDQALTADTQYF. Looking up the rest from reference TRBV9 and TRBJ2-3 gives the full variable domain: DSGVTQTPKHLITATGQRVTLRCSPRSGDLSVYWYQQSLDQGLQFLIQYYNGEERAKGNILERFSAQQFPDLHSELNLSSLELGDSALYFCASSDQALTADTQYFGPGTRLTVL.

This clonotype was recorded a few times. This chain uses TRBV7-2 with TRBJ2-7; a possible D gene is TRBD2 (6 bases). The CDR3 is 13 amino acids. From germline, CDR1 is SGHTA and CDR2 FQGNSA. V dropped 5 bases and J dropped 3 bases, with 11 bases sitting between them. CDR3 region: CASSPSVGYEQYV. The CDR3 DNA reads as TGTGCCAGCAGCCCTAGCGTGGGCTACGAGCAGTACGTC.

This clonotype has a count of ten or more. This rearrangement joins TRBV4-1 to TRBJ1-5; 10 bases align to TRBD1. The CDR3 consists of 17 residues. V dropped 1 base and J dropped 4; count of bases not matched to a gene: 7. Germline V gene sequence: CDR1 MGHRA, CDR2 YSYEKL. CDR3 in DNA: TGCGCCAGCAGCCAAGTCCGAGGGACAGGGGTTAATCAGCCCCAGCATTTT. Its protein is CASSQVRGTGVNQPQHF.

This clonotype was found many times. This chain joins TRBV5-1 and TRBJ2-5; D perhaps matches TRBD1 (5 bases). The V end lost 0 bases, the J end lost 2 bases, and 8 bases lay between the germline ends. This CDR3 is 14 amino acids long. Germline V gives CDR1 SGHRS, CDR2 YFSETQ. The CDR3 is CASSLAGNQETQYF. In DNA form, the CDR3 reads TGCGCCAGCAGCTTGGCAGGGAATCAAGAGACCCAGTACTTC.